This T cell receptor beta chain was recovered during a study of cytomegalovirus exposure and HLA in healthy donors. Remarks on this clone: Its matching antigen is unknown.

Germline V gene data show CDR1 as SNHLY and CDR2 as FYNNEI. V shed 7 bases, J shed 1 base, and the junction held 4 bases outside the gene matches. The CDR3 is 14 residues long. General study results and limits: It was 160 or so TCR beta chains that were listed as cytomegalovirus-associated. Equally common other TCR beta chains were less clonally expanded than HLA-associated ones, a later analysis found.

PCR involved 60 Vbeta and 13 Jbeta primers. Produced via immunoSEQ multiplex PCR; TCRdb's table is partial and in-frame only. This table holds 93,000 or so clones, roughly three quarters found once. The sample comprised PBMCs. This clonotype was obtained from a woman aged 18-35 years in good health and CMV-seropositive. This chain links TRBV2 with TRBJ1-5, with 7 positions matching TRBD1. This CDR3 reads CASTGDSSNQPQHF. Written as DNA, the CDR3 is TGTGCCAGCACTGGGGACAGCAGCAATCAGCCCCAGCATTTT. Together with reference TRBV2 and TRBJ1-5, the CDR3 gives the full variable domain: EPEVTQTPSHQVTQMGQEVILRCVPISNHLYFYWYRQILGQKVEFLVSFYNNEISEKSEIFDDQFSVERPDGSNFTLKIRSTKLEDSAMYFCASTGDSSNQPQHFGDGTRLSIL.